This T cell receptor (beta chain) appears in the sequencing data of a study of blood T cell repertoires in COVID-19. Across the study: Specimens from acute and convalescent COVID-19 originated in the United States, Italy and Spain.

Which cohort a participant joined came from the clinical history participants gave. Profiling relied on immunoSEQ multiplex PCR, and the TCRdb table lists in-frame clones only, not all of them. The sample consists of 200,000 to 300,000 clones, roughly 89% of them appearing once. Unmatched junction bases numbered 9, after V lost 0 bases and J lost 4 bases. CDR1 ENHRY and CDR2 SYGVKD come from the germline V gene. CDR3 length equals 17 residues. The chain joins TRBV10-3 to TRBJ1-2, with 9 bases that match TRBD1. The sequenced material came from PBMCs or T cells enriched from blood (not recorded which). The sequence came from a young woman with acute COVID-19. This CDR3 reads CAISESSGTGRGYGYTF. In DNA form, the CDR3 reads TGTGCCATCAGTGAGTCGTCCGGGACAGGGCGGGGCTATGGCTACACCTTC.